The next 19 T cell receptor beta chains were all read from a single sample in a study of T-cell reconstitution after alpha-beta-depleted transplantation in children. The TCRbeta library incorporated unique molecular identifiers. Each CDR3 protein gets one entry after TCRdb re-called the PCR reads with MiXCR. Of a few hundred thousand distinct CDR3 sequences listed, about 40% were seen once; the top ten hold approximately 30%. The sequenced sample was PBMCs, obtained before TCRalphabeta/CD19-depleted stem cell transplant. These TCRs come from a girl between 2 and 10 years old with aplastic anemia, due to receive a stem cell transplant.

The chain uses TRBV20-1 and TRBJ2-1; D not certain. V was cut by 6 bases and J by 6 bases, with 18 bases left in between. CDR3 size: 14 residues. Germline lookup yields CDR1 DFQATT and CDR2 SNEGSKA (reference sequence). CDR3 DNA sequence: TGCAGTGCCCTAGGAGCGTTACCGGGCAATGAGCAGTTCTTC. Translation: CSALGALPGNEQFF.

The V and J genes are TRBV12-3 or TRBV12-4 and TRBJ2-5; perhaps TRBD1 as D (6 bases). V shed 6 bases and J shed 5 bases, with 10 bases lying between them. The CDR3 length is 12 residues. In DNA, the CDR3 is TGTGCCAGCAGCACAGGGTCGGAGACCCAGTACTTC. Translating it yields CASSTGSETQYF.

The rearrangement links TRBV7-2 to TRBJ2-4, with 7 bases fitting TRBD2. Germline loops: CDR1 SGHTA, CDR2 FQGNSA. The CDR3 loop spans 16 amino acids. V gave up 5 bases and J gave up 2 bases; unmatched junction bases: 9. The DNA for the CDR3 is TGTGCCAGCAGCACCCCTCGGGGGACTACCAAAAACATTCAGTACTTC. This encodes CASSTPRGTTKNIQYF.

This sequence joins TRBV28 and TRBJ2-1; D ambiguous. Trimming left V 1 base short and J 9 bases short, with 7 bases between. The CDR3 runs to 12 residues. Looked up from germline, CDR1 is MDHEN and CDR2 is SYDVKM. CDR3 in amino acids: CASSLYGREQFF. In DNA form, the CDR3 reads TGTGCCAGCAGTTTATACGGTCGTGAGCAGTTCTTC.

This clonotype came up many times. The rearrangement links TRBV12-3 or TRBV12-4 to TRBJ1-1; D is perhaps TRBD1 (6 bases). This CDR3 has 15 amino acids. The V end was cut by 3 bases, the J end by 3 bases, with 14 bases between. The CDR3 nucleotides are TGTGCCAGCAGTTTCGACAGGCTACCCGACACTGAAGCTTTCTTT. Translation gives CASSFDRLPDTEAFF.

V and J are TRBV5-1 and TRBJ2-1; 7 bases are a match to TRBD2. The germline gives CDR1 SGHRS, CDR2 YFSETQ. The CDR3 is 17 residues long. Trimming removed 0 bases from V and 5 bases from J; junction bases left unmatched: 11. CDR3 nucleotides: TGCGCCAGCAGCTTGGGGGCTGGGGGGGGGACCAACAATGAGCAGTTCTTC. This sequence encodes CASSLGAGGGTNNEQFF.

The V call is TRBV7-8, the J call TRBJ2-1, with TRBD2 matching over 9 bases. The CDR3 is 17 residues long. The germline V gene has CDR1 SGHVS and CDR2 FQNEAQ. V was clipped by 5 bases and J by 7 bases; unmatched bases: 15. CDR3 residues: CASSLTLTSGTRNEQFF. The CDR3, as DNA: TGTGCCAGCAGCCTCACTTTGACTAGCGGCACTAGGAATGAGCAGTTCTTC.

CDR3 sequence (DNA): TGTGCCACCAGTGATTTGTCCGGGAGAGTTGGTGAGCAGTTCTTC. Its translation is CATSDLSGRVGEQFF. J is TRBJ2-1 and V is TRBV24-1; possibly TRBD2 for D (6 bases). The CDR3 covers 15 residues. Germline assignment: CDR1 KGHDR and CDR2 SFDVKD. Trimming stripped 0 bases from V and 9 bases from J, with 14 bases between.

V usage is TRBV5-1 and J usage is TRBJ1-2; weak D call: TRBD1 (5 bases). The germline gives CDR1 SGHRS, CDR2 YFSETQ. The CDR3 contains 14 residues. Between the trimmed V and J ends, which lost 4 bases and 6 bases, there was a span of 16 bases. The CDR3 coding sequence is TGCGCCAGCAGCCCGGTCTTGGGGGACCATGGCTACACCTTC. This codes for CASSPVLGDHGYTF.

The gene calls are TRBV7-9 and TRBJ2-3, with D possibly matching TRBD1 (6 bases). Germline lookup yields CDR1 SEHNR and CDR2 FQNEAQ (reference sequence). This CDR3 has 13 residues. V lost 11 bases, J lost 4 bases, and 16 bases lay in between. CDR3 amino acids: CACIKGVPDTQYF. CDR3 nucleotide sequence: TGTGCCTGTATAAAGGGGGTTCCAGATACGCAGTATTTT.

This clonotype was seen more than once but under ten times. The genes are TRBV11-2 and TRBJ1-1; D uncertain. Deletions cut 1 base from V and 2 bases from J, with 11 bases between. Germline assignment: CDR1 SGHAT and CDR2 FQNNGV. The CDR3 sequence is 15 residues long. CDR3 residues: CASSLVFLGNTEAFF. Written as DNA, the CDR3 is TGTGCCAGCAGCTTAGTTTTCCTCGGAAACACTGAAGCTTTCTTT.

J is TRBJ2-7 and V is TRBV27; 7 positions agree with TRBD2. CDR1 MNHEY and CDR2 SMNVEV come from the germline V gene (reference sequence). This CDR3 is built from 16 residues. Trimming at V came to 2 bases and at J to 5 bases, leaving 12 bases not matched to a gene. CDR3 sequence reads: CASSLGDRGRAHEQYF. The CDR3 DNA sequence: TGTGCCAGCAGTTTAGGGGACCGGGGGAGGGCCCACGAGCAGTACTTC.

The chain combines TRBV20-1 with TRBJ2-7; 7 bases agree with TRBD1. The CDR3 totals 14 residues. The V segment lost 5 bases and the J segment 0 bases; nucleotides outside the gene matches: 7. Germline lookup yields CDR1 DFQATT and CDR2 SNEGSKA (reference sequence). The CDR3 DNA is TGCAGTGCTGACCTCCGGGACAGCTCCTACGAGCAGTACTTC. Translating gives CSADLRDSSYEQYF.

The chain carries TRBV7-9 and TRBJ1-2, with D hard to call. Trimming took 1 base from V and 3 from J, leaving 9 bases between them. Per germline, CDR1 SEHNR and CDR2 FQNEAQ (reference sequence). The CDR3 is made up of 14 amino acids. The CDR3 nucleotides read TGTGCCAGCAGCTTAGAGGCCCGTGACTATGGCTACACCTTC. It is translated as CASSLEARDYGYTF.

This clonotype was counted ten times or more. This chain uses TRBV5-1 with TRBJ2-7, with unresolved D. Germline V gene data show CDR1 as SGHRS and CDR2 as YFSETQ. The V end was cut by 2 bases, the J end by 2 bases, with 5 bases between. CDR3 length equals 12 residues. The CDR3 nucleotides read TGCGCCAGCAGCTTACCCACCTACGAGCAGTACTTC. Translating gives CASSLPTYEQYF.

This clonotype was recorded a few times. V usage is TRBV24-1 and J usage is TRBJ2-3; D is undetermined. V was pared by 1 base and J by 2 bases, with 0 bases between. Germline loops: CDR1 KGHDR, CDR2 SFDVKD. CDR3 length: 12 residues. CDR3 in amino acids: CATSDFTDTQYF. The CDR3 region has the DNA TGTGCCACCAGTGATTTCACAGATACGCAGTATTTT.

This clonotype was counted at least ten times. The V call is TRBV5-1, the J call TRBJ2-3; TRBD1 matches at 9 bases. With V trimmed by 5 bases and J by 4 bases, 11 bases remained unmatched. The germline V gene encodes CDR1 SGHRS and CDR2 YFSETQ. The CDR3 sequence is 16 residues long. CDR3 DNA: TGCGCCAGCAGTCGTACCGGGACAGGGACTGCAGATACGCAGTATTTT. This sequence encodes CASSRTGTGTADTQYF.

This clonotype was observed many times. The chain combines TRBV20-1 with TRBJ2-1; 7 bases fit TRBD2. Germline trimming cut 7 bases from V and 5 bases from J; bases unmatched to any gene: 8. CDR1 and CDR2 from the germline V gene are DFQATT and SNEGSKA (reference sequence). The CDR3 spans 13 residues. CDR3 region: CSGIAGSHNEQFF. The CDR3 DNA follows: TGCAGTGGAATAGCGGGTTCCCACAATGAGCAGTTCTTC.

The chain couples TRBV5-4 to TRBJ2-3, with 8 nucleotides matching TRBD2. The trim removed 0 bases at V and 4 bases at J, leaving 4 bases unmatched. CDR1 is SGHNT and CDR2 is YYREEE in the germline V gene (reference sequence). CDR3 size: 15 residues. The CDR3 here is CASSLALAVPDTQYF. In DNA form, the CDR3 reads TGTGCCAGCAGCTTGGCACTAGCGGTTCCAGATACGCAGTATTTT.